One T cell receptor (beta chain) is described in this entry. CDR1 and CDR2 (germline): SGHAT, FQNNGV. CDR3 length: 15 amino acids. V lost 2 bases to trimming and J lost 6 bases; unmatched junction nucleotides: 7. The data were taken from a study of T cell changes during pregnancy in multiple sclerosis. Here immunoSEQ multiplex PCR was the method, and the copy in TCRdb shows in-frame clones only, minus some. The sample shows about 67,000 clones, 92% of them seen only once. This rearrangement joins TRBV11-2 to TRBJ2-1, with TRBD1 matching 7 bases. The clonotype comes from a female donor with multiple sclerosis, enrolled in a pregnancy study. This specimen was peripheral blood, taken after pregnancy. CDR3 residues: CASSLYGTAVNEQFF. CDR3 nucleotides: TGTGCCAGCAGCTTATACGGGACAGCTGTCAATGAGCAGTTCTTC.